This entry describes one T cell receptor beta chain. These data belong to a study of blood T cell repertoires in COVID-19. Sequencing used immunoSEQ multiplex PCR; TCRdb keeps in-frame clones, though not all of them. Here the sample spans about 130,000 clones, 88% being singletons. Trimming removed 3 bases at V and 7 bases at J, with 10 bases between. This CDR3 contains 13 residues. The germline CDR1 and CDR2 sequences are KGHSH and LQKENI. The sequence came from a man aged 45-65 years with acute or convalescent COVID-19. V gene TRBV18 combines with J gene TRBJ2-1; D not resolved. Sample: peripheral blood. The CDR3 coding sequence is TGTGCCAGCTCACCGCCGGTGGAGAATGAGCAGTTCTTC. Translated, it gives CASSPPVENEQFF.